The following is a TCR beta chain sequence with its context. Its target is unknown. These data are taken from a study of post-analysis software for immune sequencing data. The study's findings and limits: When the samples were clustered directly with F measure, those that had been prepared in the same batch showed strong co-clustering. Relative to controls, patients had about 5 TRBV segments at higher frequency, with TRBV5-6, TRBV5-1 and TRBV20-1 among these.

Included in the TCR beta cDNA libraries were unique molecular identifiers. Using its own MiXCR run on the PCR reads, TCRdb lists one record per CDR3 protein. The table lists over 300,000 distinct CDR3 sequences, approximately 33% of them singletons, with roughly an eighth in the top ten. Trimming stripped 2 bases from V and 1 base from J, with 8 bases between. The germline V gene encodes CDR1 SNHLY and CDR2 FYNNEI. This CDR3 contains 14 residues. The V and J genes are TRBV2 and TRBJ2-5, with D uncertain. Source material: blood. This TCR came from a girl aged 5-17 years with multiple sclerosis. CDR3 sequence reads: CASSERALQETQYF. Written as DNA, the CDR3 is TGTGCCAGCAGTGAACGAGCGCTCCAAGAGACCCAGTACTTC.